Following are 27 T cell receptor beta chains from one sample sequenced in a study of blood T cells in healthy people across ages. With a J-beta primer mix and a sample-barcoded 5' primer, a second PCR ran roughly 6 to 11 cycles. TCRdb redid the calling of the 5' RACE reads with MiXCR, one entry per CDR3 protein. Of fewer than 700,000 distinct CDR3 sequences detected, approximately 40% appear once; the ten largest clones hold 30%. Sequenced sample: blood. The receptors were sampled from an older man in good health.

V gene TRBV6-5 combines with J gene TRBJ2-3; D uncertain. Trimming took off 4 bases at V and 10 bases at J, with 15 bases between the two ends. Germline lookup yields CDR1 MNHEY and CDR2 SVGAGI. The CDR3 consists of 13 residues. The CDR3 spells CASSLDASSSQYF. CDR3 in DNA: TGTGCCAGCAGTTTGGACGCCTCATCCTCGCAGTATTTT.

Turning to this clonotype: This may stem from a read error, because a much larger clone lies one nucleotide away. The rearrangement joins TRBV13 to TRBJ2-1, with a tentative D call TRBD1 (5 bases). TRBJ2-7 explains the end of the DNA better; the J call may be wrong. The germline CDR1 and CDR2 sequences are PRHDT and FYEKMQ (reference sequence). The CDR3 is 16 residues long. The DNA for the CDR3 is TGTGCCAGCAGCTTAGGCGGCAGGGTCACATACAATGAGCAGTACTTC. Protein product: CASSLGGRVTYNEQYF.

This clonotype was seen more than once but under ten times. This chain connects TRBV4-3 to TRBJ2-7, with 11 bases lining up with TRBD2. The CDR3 length is 20 residues. The germline CDR1 and CDR2 sequences are LGHNA and YSLEER. V was clipped by 0 bases and J by 4 bases; unmatched bases: 17. The CDR3 sequence is CASSQEGFSGRGRWGYEQYF. The CDR3, as DNA: TGCGCCAGCAGCCAAGAAGGGTTTAGCGGGAGGGGGCGTTGGGGGTACGAGCAGTACTTC.

This clonotype was seen a few times. V is TRBV5-1 and J is TRBJ2-3; D may be TRBD2 (5 bases). Germline CDR1 and CDR2: SGHRS and YFSETQ. The CDR3 length is 15 residues. The V end lost 6 bases, the J end lost 0 bases, and 14 bases lay between the germline ends. CDR3 sequence reads: CASMYSSLSTDTQYF. The DNA for the CDR3 is TGCGCCAGCATGTACTCTAGCCTTAGCACAGATACGCAGTATTTT.

The rearrangement links TRBV20-1 to TRBJ2-7, with a weak D call TRBD1 (5 bases). Germline-derived CDR1 and CDR2 are DFQATT and SNEGSKA (reference sequence). Between the trimmed V and J ends, which lost 0 bases and 2 bases, there was a span of 11 bases. The CDR3 extends over 14 amino acids. The chain's CDR3 is CSARDLSRAYEQYF. As DNA, the CDR3 is TGCAGTGCTAGAGATCTCAGCAGGGCCTACGAGCAGTACTTC.

In this sample, this clonotype turned up a few times. J is TRBJ2-1 and V is TRBV5-1; the match to TRBD2 covers 9 bases. Per the germline V gene, CDR1 is SGHRS and CDR2 is YFSETQ. J was trimmed by 0 bases and V by 0 bases; bases with no gene match: 7. The CDR3 loop spans 18 amino acids. The CDR3 DNA reads TGCGCCAGCAGCTTGGAATTACTAGCGGGTCCCTCCTACAATGAGCAGTTCTTC. This sequence encodes CASSLELLAGPSYNEQFF.

The chain couples TRBV9 to TRBJ2-3; TRBD2 aligns across 8 bases. V shed 0 bases and J 6 bases; nucleotides not matched to a gene: 0. Per the germline V gene, CDR1 is SGDLS and CDR2 is YYNGEE. The CDR3 is 13 residues long. Here the CDR3 DNA reads TGTGCCAGCAGCGTAGCGGGAGGGGATACGCAGTATTTT. Residues: CASSVAGGDTQYF.

This clonotype was detected a few times. The chain recombines TRBV10-2 with TRBJ1-2; TRBD1 matches 12 bases. This CDR3 spans 17 amino acids. Germline V gene data show CDR1 as WSHSY and CDR2 as SAAADI. The ends lost 2 bases at V and 8 bases at J; junction bases unmatched: 12. In DNA form, the CDR3 reads TGCGCCAGCAGTGAGCCAGGGGGGACAGGGGGCGCGGGCGGCTACACCTTC. As protein: CASSEPGGTGGAGGYTF.

The gene calls are TRBV7-8 and TRBJ2-3, with D tentatively TRBD1 or TRBD2 (5 bases each). In germline, CDR1 is SGHVS, CDR2 FQNEAQ. The CDR3 covers 14 residues. The V gene lost 7 bases and the J gene lost 1 base, with 12 bases spanning the gap. The CDR3 is CASKYEGRTDTQYF. The CDR3 bases are TGTGCCAGCAAATATGAGGGGCGCACAGATACGCAGTATTTT.

This clonotype turned up a few times. The CDR3 DNA is TGCAGTGCTAGAGAGGCTAGCGGGGGGGCCTACGAGCAGTACTTC. As protein: CSAREASGGAYEQYF. The V gene is TRBV20-1, the J gene TRBJ2-7, with TRBD2 matching 12 bases. Germline-derived CDR1 and CDR2 are DFQATT and SNEGSKA (reference sequence). The V and J ends lost 0 bases and 2 bases, in that order; junction bases with no gene match: 2. This CDR3 contains 15 residues.

The V call is TRBV14, the J call TRBJ2-1; D is perhaps TRBD1 or TRBD2 (5 bases each). The germline V gene has CDR1 SGHDN and CDR2 FVKESK. The CDR3 runs to 13 residues. V shed 0 bases and J shed 15 bases, with 15 bases lying between them. CDR3 sequence (DNA): TGTGCCAGCAGCCAAGAGCGAAGGGGACGGGGGTTCTTC. Protein: CASSQERRGRGFF.

This rearrangement joins TRBV12-3 or TRBV12-4 to TRBJ1-3; TRBD1 aligns across 7 bases. The CDR3 totals 15 residues. The ends lost 6 bases at V and 2 bases at J; junction bases unmatched: 7. CDR3 nucleotides: TGTGCCAGCAGGGATACAGGGGCGGCTGGAAACACCATATATTTT. Translating gives CASRDTGAAGNTIYF.

The chain uses TRBV29-1 and TRBJ2-1, with TRBD1 identical over 8 bases. Germline CDR1 is SQVTM and CDR2 is ANQGSEA. This CDR3 is built from 13 residues. The V and J ends lost 7 bases and 7 bases, in that order; junction bases with no gene match: 9. CDR3 in DNA: TGCAGCGGACAGGGGTCGGTCGGAAATGAGCAGTTCTTC. Encoded protein: CSGQGSVGNEQFF.

The rearrangement links TRBV7-2 to TRBJ2-7, with D possibly matching TRBD2 (5 bases). The V and J ends lost 5 bases and 3 bases respectively, with 17 bases between them. Germline-derived CDR1 and CDR2 are SGHTA and FQGNSA. The CDR3 is 15 amino acids. This CDR3 is CASSPDRSRDYEQYF. Written as DNA, the CDR3 is TGTGCCAGCAGCCCCGACCGAAGTCGGGACTACGAGCAGTACTTC.

The chain uses TRBV2 and TRBJ2-2; 9 nucleotides line up with TRBD2. The CDR3 spans 18 residues. Per germline, CDR1 SNHLY and CDR2 FYNNEI. Germline trimming cut 7 bases from V and 6 bases from J; bases unmatched to any gene: 18. The CDR3 nucleotides are TGTGCCAGCACCAATGACGGAGTCGGATCTAGCGGGGCCGGGGAGCTGTTTTTT. It codes for CASTNDGVGSSGAGELFF. Looking up the rest from reference TRBV2 and TRBJ2-2 gives the full variable domain: EPEVTQTPSHQVTQMGQEVILRCVPISNHLYFYWYRQILGQKVEFLVSFYNNEISEKSEIFDDQFSVERPDGSNFTLKIRSTKLEDSAMYFCASTNDGVGSSGAGELFFGEGSRLTVL.

This clonotype has ten or more counts. The V and J genes are TRBV7-2 and TRBJ2-3; the D is unclear. The V end was cut by 2 bases, the J end by 2 bases, with 2 bases between. The CDR3 totals 12 residues. Germline V gene sequence: CDR1 SGHTA, CDR2 FQGNSA. The CDR3 sequence is CASSLYTDTQYF. CDR3 DNA: TGTGCCAGCAGCTTATACACAGATACGCAGTATTTT.

This clonotype was counted many times. The V call is TRBV4-3, the J call TRBJ2-5, with D possibly matching TRBD1 (5 bases). Trimming left V 3 bases short and J 1 base short, with 9 bases between. Germline CDR1 LGHNA, CDR2 YSLEER. This CDR3 spans 14 amino acids. The CDR3: CASSHLDSQETQYF. CDR3 in DNA: TGCGCCAGCAGCCACCTCGACAGCCAAGAGACCCAGTACTTC.

The chain employs TRBV9 and TRBJ2-3, with 10 bases that match TRBD1. Germline loops: CDR1 SGDLS, CDR2 YYNGEE. V gave up 3 bases and J gave up 5 bases; unmatched junction bases: 3. The CDR3 extends over 14 amino acids. CDR3 protein: CASSARTGGDTQYF. The CDR3 DNA reads TGTGCCAGCAGCGCGAGGACAGGGGGAGATACGCAGTATTTT. Drawing the rest from reference TRBV9 and TRBJ2-3, the complete variable domain is DSGVTQTPKHLITATGQRVTLRCSPRSGDLSVYWYQQSLDQGLQFLIQYYNGEERAKGNILERFSAQQFPDLHSELNLSSLELGDSALYFCASSARTGGDTQYFGPGTRLTVL.

In its sample, this clonotype was seen a few times. The chain has TRBV15 and TRBJ2-5, with D maybe TRBD1 (5 bases). This CDR3 contains 15 residues. The V gene's germline CDR1 is LNHNV and CDR2 YYDKDF (reference sequence). Trimming stripped 5 bases from V and 2 bases from J, with 15 bases between. The CDR3: CATSGRTSPQETQYF. Written as DNA, the CDR3 is TGTGCCACCAGCGGAAGGACAAGCCCTCAAGAGACCCAGTACTTC.

The chain couples TRBV9 to TRBJ2-7; TRBD1 aligns across 7 bases. V shed 0 bases and J 4 bases; nucleotides not matched to a gene: 1. The CDR3 is made up of 13 amino acids. Germline V lookup: CDR1 SGDLS, CDR2 YYNGEE. CDR3 region: CASSVEDRYEQYF. DNA of the CDR3: TGTGCCAGCAGCGTAGAGGACAGGTACGAGCAGTACTTC. The full variable domain, its missing parts supplied by reference TRBV9 and TRBJ2-7, is DSGVTQTPKHLITATGQRVTLRCSPRSGDLSVYWYQQSLDQGLQFLIQYYNGEERAKGNILERFSAQQFPDLHSELNLSSLELGDSALYFCASSVEDRYEQYFGPGTRLTVT.

This clonotype was counted between two and nine times. Relative to the germline gene, one junction end is altered; a read error may explain this. The chain recombines TRBV7-9 with TRBJ1-6, with 9 bases aligning to TRBD1. Germline assignment: CDR1 SEHNR and CDR2 FQNEAQ (reference sequence). The CDR3 spans 15 residues. The CDR3 sequence is CASSSTGTGSSPPHF. DNA of the CDR3: TGTGCCAGCAGCTCCACGGGGACAGGGAGTTCACCCCCCCACTTT.

A few counts support this clonotype. The chain couples TRBV27 to TRBJ2-1; 15 bases agree with TRBD2. The better agreement between TRBJ2-7 and the DNA end casts doubt on the J call. There are 17 residues in the CDR3. CDR1 is MNHEY, CDR2 SMNVEV, per germline (reference sequence). CDR3 bases: TGTGCCAGCAGTCTCCCCCGGACTAGCGGGAGGGGCAATGAGCAGTACTTC. Translating gives CASSLPRTSGRGNEQYF.

The chain has TRBV30 and TRBJ2-7, with 11 bases identical to TRBD2. This CDR3 is 18 amino acids long. The trim removed 3 bases at V and 6 bases at J, leaving 19 bases unmatched. Germline values: CDR1 GTSNPN, CDR2 SVGIG (reference sequence). The CDR3 reads CAWSKRLGLAEIGGEQYF. CDR3 sequence (DNA): TGTGCCTGGAGCAAGCGTCTGGGACTAGCGGAAATAGGCGGCGAGCAGTACTTC. Drawing the rest from reference TRBV30 and TRBJ2-7, the complete variable domain is SQTIHQWPATLVQPVGSPLSLECTVEGTSNPNLYWYRQAAGRGLQLLFYSVGIGQISSEVPQNLSASRPQDRQFILSSKKLLLSDSGFYLCAWSKRLGLAEIGGEQYFGPGTRLTVT.

This rearrangement joins TRBV28 to TRBJ2-1; 12 bases line up with TRBD2. With V trimmed by 6 bases and J by 5 bases, 14 bases remained unmatched. CDR1 and CDR2 (germline): MDHEN, SYDVKM. The CDR3 contains 18 residues. CDR3 protein: CASRRRTSGTLINNEQFF. In nucleotides, the CDR3 is TGTGCCAGCAGACGCCGGACTAGCGGGACCTTAATTAACAATGAGCAGTTCTTC.

The chain has TRBV5-1 and TRBJ2-1; 13 nucleotides align to TRBD2. The V gene's germline CDR1 is SGHRS and CDR2 YFSETQ. The CDR3 covers 17 residues. Trimming took 6 bases from V and 7 from J; bases not matched to a gene: 13. This CDR3 is CASTQTSGGHRGNEQFF. CDR3 coding DNA: TGCGCCAGCACCCAGACTAGCGGGGGGCACCGGGGGAATGAGCAGTTCTTC.

This CDR3 is CASSLGQPTEAFF. The DNA of the CDR3 is TGTGCCAGCAGCTTGGGACAGCCCACTGAAGCTTTCTTT. The J gene is TRBJ1-1, the V gene TRBV7-8, with TRBD1 identical over 7 bases. CDR3 length: 13 residues. Germline CDR1 is SGHVS and CDR2 is FQNEAQ. The trim removed 3 bases at V and 4 bases at J, leaving 2 bases unmatched.

As DNA, the CDR3 is TGTGCCAGCAGAGCTACGAACTATGGCTACACCTTC. This sequence encodes CASRATNYGYTF. The chain uses TRBV6-5 and TRBJ1-2, with D uncertain. From germline, CDR1 is MNHEY and CDR2 SVGAGI. The V gene lost 6 bases and the J gene lost 2 bases, with 7 bases spanning the gap. The length of the CDR3 is 12 residues.